These 27 T cell receptor beta chains share one sample of origin, sequenced in a study of cytomegalovirus exposure and HLA in healthy donors. The primer mix had 60 Vbeta and 13 Jbeta primers. Using immunoSEQ multiplex PCR, the repertoire was profiled, and TCRdb retains in-frame clones only, with some absent. The table has fewer than 150,000 clones, around 80% seen once; the top ten hold 8.8%. Specimen: PBMCs. The receptors were gathered from a female donor in good health and CMV-seropositive.

The V gene is TRBV6-6, the J gene TRBJ1-6, with D tentatively TRBD1 (5 bases). The CDR3 is 15 residues long. Germline CDR1 and CDR2: MNHNY and SVGAGI (reference sequence). Trimming removed 6 bases from V and 0 bases from J, with 9 bases in between. The CDR3 DNA follows: TGTGCCAGCAGCCTAGACAGCTCCTATAATTCACCCCTCCACTTT. Its protein product is CASSLDSSYNSPLHF.

V is TRBV28 and J is TRBJ1-1; D is unclear. Trimming pared 2 bases from V and 10 bases from J, leaving 11 bases between. The CDR3 extends over 12 amino acids. Per germline, CDR1 MDHEN and CDR2 SYDVKM. The chain's CDR3 is CASSLTPAGAFF. The DNA for the CDR3 is TGTGCCAGCAGTTTAACGCCGGCGGGAGCTTTCTTT.

This clone appeared a few times. The chain has TRBV27 and TRBJ1-6; 8 bases are shared with TRBD1. Germline loops: CDR1 MNHEY, CDR2 SMNVEV (reference sequence). Losses at the gene ends were 7 bases for V and 10 bases for J; bases not matched to a gene: 6. The CDR3 has 13 amino acids. CDR3 residues: CASTTGDGSPLHF. DNA for the CDR3: TGTGCCAGCACGACAGGGGACGGGTCACCCCTCCACTTT.

The chain has TRBV27 and TRBJ1-5; perhaps TRBD1 as D (5 bases). The CDR3 has 15 amino acids. V was clipped by 5 bases and J by 4 bases, with 15 bases between them. The germline V gene has CDR1 MNHEY and CDR2 SMNVEV (reference sequence). Here the CDR3 reads CASSGRGVGNQPQHF. CDR3 nucleotide sequence: TGTGCCAGCAGTGGCCGGGGGGTGGGGAATCAGCCCCAGCATTTT.

The chain is built from TRBV5-6 and TRBJ2-3; 7 nucleotides line up with TRBD1. The ends lost 2 bases at V and 6 bases at J; junction bases unmatched: 9. Looked up from germline, CDR1 is SGHDT and CDR2 is YYEEEE. The CDR3 length is 15 residues. This CDR3 is CASSFIGQDRDTQYF. The CDR3 nucleotides are TGTGCCAGCAGCTTCATAGGACAGGATCGCGATACGCAGTATTTT. The entire variable domain, with the rest obtained from reference TRBV5-6 and TRBJ2-3, is as follows: DAGVTQSPTHLIKTRGQQVTLRCSPKSGHDTVSWYQQALGQGPQFIFQYYEEEERQRGNFPDRFSGHQFPNYSSELNVNALLLGDSALYLCASSFIGQDRDTQYFGPGTRLTVL.

This chain's CDR3 is CAIGGFANSGANVLTF. CDR3 in DNA: TGTGCCATAGGAGGCTTCGCCAACTCTGGGGCCAACGTCCTGACTTTC. The V gene is TRBV10-3, the J gene TRBJ2-6; the D gene is possibly TRBD2 (5 bases). Germline CDR1 reads ENHRY; CDR2 reads SYGVKD. Trimming shortened V by 9 bases and J by 0 bases, and 15 bases separated the two germline ends. The CDR3 has 16 residues.

V and J are TRBV7-2 and TRBJ2-7; tentatively, D is TRBD2 (7 bases). Germline V CDR1 and CDR2: SGHTA, FQGNSA. This CDR3 contains 16 residues. V was pared by 5 bases and J by 2 bases, with 19 bases between. The CDR3 bases are TGTGCCAGCAGCCCTAGGGGGGGGCATCCTACCTACGAGCAGTACTTC. This codes for CASSPRGGHPTYEQYF.

This chain links TRBV5-1 with TRBJ1-2; 7 bases are a match to TRBD1. Germline loops: CDR1 SGHRS, CDR2 YFSETQ. The CDR3 is made up of 15 amino acids. Losses at the gene ends were 3 bases for V and 5 bases for J; bases not matched to a gene: 10. The CDR3 DNA sequence: TGCGCCAGCAGCTACGGACAGGCCCTTGGGTATGGCTACACCTTC. Amino acid sequence: CASSYGQALGYGYTF.

CDR3 DNA: TGCGCCAGCAGCCGAGACAGGTCTGCGGAGGATGGCTACACCTTC. Its translation: CASSRDRSAEDGYTF. The gene calls are TRBV5-1 and TRBJ1-2, with D perhaps matching TRBD1 (6 bases). Trimming removed 4 bases at V and 6 bases at J, with 19 bases between. CDR3 length: 15 residues. Germline CDR1 is SGHRS and CDR2 is YFSETQ.

This rearrangement joins TRBV2 to TRBJ2-5; 8 bases are a match to TRBD1. This CDR3 has 13 residues. With V trimmed by 7 bases and J by 6 bases, 7 bases remained unmatched. In germline, CDR1 is SNHLY, CDR2 FYNNEI. The CDR3 protein is CASIQDREKTQYF. CDR3 DNA: TGTGCCAGCATTCAGGACAGGGAAAAGACCCAGTACTTC.

V usage is TRBV18 and J usage is TRBJ2-7; 7 nucleotides agree with TRBD1. The CDR3 extends over 17 amino acids. The ends lost 3 bases at V and 3 bases at J; junction bases unmatched: 14. Germline V gives CDR1 KGHSH, CDR2 LQKENI. The CDR3 DNA reads as TGTGCCAGCTCACCGGGCACAGGGGATGTGGTGAGCTACGAGCAGTACTTC. Translating it yields CASSPGTGDVVSYEQYF.

The rearrangement uses TRBV29-1 and TRBJ1-2; TRBD1 matches at 7 bases. Germline CDR1 reads SQVTM; CDR2 reads ANQGSEA. The trim removed 4 bases at V and 1 base at J, leaving 3 bases unmatched. The CDR3 is 13 residues long. The CDR3 region is CSVARQGNYGYTF. The CDR3 DNA sequence: TGCAGCGTTGCTCGACAGGGTAACTATGGCTACACCTTC. Full variable domain (outside the CDR3, taken from reference TRBV29-1 and TRBJ1-2): SAVISQKPSRDICQRGTSLTIQCQVDSQVTMMFWYRQQPGQSLTLIATANQGSEATYESGFVIDKFPISRPNLTFSTLTVSNMSPEDSSIYLCSVARQGNYGYTFGSGTRLTVV.

This clone was seen once. The CDR3 loop is CASSLVSSNTGELFF. The CDR3 region has the DNA TGTGCCAGCAGCTTAGTATCTTCGAACACCGGGGAGCTGTTTTTT. The chain joins TRBV7-3 to TRBJ2-2; D gene uncertain. Germline V gene sequence: CDR1 SGHTA, CDR2 FQGTGA. CDR3 length: 15 amino acids. The V end was cut by 2 bases, the J end by 0 bases, with 7 bases between.

The chain employs TRBV27 and TRBJ2-7; tentatively, D is TRBD1 (5 bases). Germline V lookup: CDR1 MNHEY, CDR2 SMNVEV (reference sequence). The V gene lost 0 bases and the J gene lost 7 bases, with 16 bases spanning the gap. This CDR3 has 15 amino acids. This chain's CDR3 is CASSLSRVLSEEQYF. The CDR3 DNA reads as TGTGCCAGCAGTTTATCCAGGGTCCTAAGTGAGGAGCAGTACTTC.

The chain carries TRBV28 and TRBJ1-4, with D perhaps TRBD1 (5 bases). CDR3 size: 15 residues. Trimming removed 1 base at V and 5 bases at J, with 11 bases between. Germline CDR1 MDHEN, CDR2 SYDVKM. The CDR3 sequence is CASSLFGAQNEKLFF. CDR3 nucleotides: TGTGCCAGCAGTTTATTTGGGGCCCAGAATGAAAAACTGTTTTTT. Drawing the rest from reference TRBV28 and TRBJ1-4, the complete variable domain is DVKVTQSSRYLVKRTGEKVFLECVQDMDHENMFWYRQDPGLGLRLIYFSYDVKMKEKGDIPEGYSVSREKKERFSLILESASTNQTSMYLCASSLFGAQNEKLFFGSGTQLSVL.

V gene TRBV7-6 combines with J gene TRBJ1-6; D uncertain. The V end was cut by 5 bases, the J end by 7 bases, with 15 bases between. Germline V gene data show CDR1 as SGHVS and CDR2 as FNYEAQ. The CDR3 is made up of 15 amino acids. The CDR3, as DNA: TGTGCCAGCAGCAGAGAGCGCGGCGCCAATTCACCCCTCCACTTT. Its translation: CASSRERGANSPLHF. Full variable domain (remainder filled in from reference TRBV7-6 and TRBJ1-6): GAGVSQSPRYKVTKRGQDVALRCDPISGHVSLYWYRQALGQGPEFLTYFNYEAQQDKSGLPNDRFSAERPEGSISTLTIQRTEQRDSAMYRCASSRERGANSPLHFGNGTRLTVT.

The chain links TRBV25-1 to TRBJ1-3, with no clear D. CDR3 length: 14 residues. CDR1 is MGHDK and CDR2 is SYGVNS in the germline V gene. Trimming left V 5 bases short and J 2 bases short, with 10 bases between. The CDR3 is CASSLPGPGNTIYF. CDR3 coding DNA: TGTGCCAGCAGTCTTCCGGGTCCTGGAAACACCATATATTTT. The whole variable domain, remainder taken from reference TRBV25-1 and TRBJ1-3, is EADIYQTPRYLVIGTGKKITLECSQTMGHDKMYWYQQDPGMELHLIHYSYGVNSTEKGDLSSESTVSRIRTEHFPLTLESARPSHTSQYLCASSLPGPGNTIYFGEGSWLTVV.

The chain recombines TRBV4-2 with TRBJ1-1; no firm D call. Looked up from germline, CDR1 is LGHNA and CDR2 is YNFKEQ. The CDR3 has 15 amino acids. V was cut by 3 bases and J by 0 bases, with 11 bases left in between. CDR3 sequence: CASSQRREVNTEAFF. Written as DNA, the CDR3 is TGTGCCAGCAGCCAGAGAAGGGAGGTGAACACTGAAGCTTTCTTT.

This chain uses TRBV11-2 with TRBJ1-4; D might be TRBD1 (5 bases). Germline CDR1 reads SGHAT; CDR2 reads FQNNGV. CDR3 length: 12 residues. V was trimmed by 1 base and J by 11 bases, leaving 8 bases between them. The CDR3 protein is CASSLVTGKLFF. The CDR3 nucleotides are TGTGCCAGCAGCTTAGTCACAGGCAAACTGTTTTTT.

V usage is TRBV10-3 and J usage is TRBJ1-6; a weak D match, TRBD1 (5 bases). Trimming stripped 7 bases from V and 8 bases from J, with 12 bases between. In germline, CDR1 is ENHRY, CDR2 SYGVKD. The CDR3 is made up of 13 amino acids. Here the CDR3 DNA reads TGTGCCATCAAGGGGTCCGAGGATTCACCCCTCCACTTT. Residues: CAIKGSEDSPLHF.

The chain links TRBV27 to TRBJ1-2; D is uncertain. There are 14 residues in the CDR3. Trimming left V 3 bases short and J 0 bases short, with 8 bases between. In germline, CDR1 is MNHEY, CDR2 SMNVEV (reference sequence). Written as DNA, the CDR3 is TGTGCCAGCAGTTTGTCCGGGTCTAACTATGGCTACACCTTC. Residues: CASSLSGSNYGYTF.

This chain links TRBV4-2 with TRBJ1-6; D call uncertain. The CDR3 has 12 amino acids. V was cut by 5 bases and J by 10 bases, with 9 bases left in between. Germline-derived CDR1 and CDR2 are LGHNA and YNFKEQ. CDR3 residues: CASSAEGSPLHF. In nucleotides, the CDR3 is TGTGCCAGCAGCGCGGAAGGATCACCCCTCCACTTT.

The gene calls are TRBV6-5 and TRBJ2-5; D gene ambiguous. Trimming took off 7 bases at V and 7 bases at J, with 13 bases between the two ends. The CDR3 contains 12 residues. From germline, CDR1 is MNHEY and CDR2 SVGAGI. The CDR3 here is CASTVAEGTQYF. DNA for the CDR3: TGTGCCAGCACGGTAGCCGAAGGGACCCAGTACTTC.

The chain joins TRBV5-4 to TRBJ2-3; 7 bases are a match to TRBD1. The CDR3 is made up of 15 amino acids. The V segment lost 5 bases and the J segment 0 bases; nucleotides outside the gene matches: 6. Per germline, CDR1 SGHNT and CDR2 YYREEE (reference sequence). The CDR3 here is CASRPGGASTDTQYF. CDR3 in DNA: TGTGCCAGCAGACCAGGGGGAGCTAGCACAGATACGCAGTATTTT.

The chain couples TRBV7-2 to TRBJ1-6; D is ambiguous. CDR1 and CDR2 (germline): SGHTA, FQGNSA. Trimming pared 4 bases from V and 8 bases from J, leaving 6 bases between. The CDR3 length is 12 residues. The CDR3 loop is CASSSSYSPLHF. The DNA of the CDR3 is TGTGCCAGCAGCTCCTCCTATTCACCCCTCCACTTT. Full variable domain (remainder filled in from reference TRBV7-2 and TRBJ1-6): GAGVSQSPSNKVTEKGKDVELRCDPISGHTALYWYRQSLGQGLEFLIYFQGNSAPDKSGLPSDRFSAERTGGSVSTLTIQRTQQEDSAVYLCASSSSYSPLHFGNGTRLTVT.

This chain uses TRBV5-6 with TRBJ1-1; no clear D gene. The CDR3 is 15 amino acids. Germline CDR1 reads SGHDT; CDR2 reads YYEEEE. V shed 1 base and J shed 1 base, with 11 bases lying between them. This CDR3 is CASSLYGPANTEAFF. The CDR3 DNA reads TGTGCCAGCAGCTTGTATGGGCCCGCGAACACTGAAGCTTTCTTT.

V gene TRBV27 combines with J gene TRBJ2-2; 11 bases match TRBD2. V was pared by 5 bases and J by 5 bases, with 10 bases of the junction left unmatched. CDR3 length equals 17 residues. CDR1 and CDR2 from the germline V gene are MNHEY and SMNVEV (reference sequence). This chain's CDR3 is CASSTQLAGADTGELFF. DNA for the CDR3: TGTGCCAGCAGTACCCAACTAGCGGGGGCCGATACCGGGGAGCTGTTTTTT.